These 6 T cell receptor beta chains share one sample of origin, sequenced in a study of blood T cell repertoires in COVID-19. Here immunoSEQ multiplex PCR was the method, and the copy in TCRdb shows in-frame clones only, minus some. The sample contains about 150,000 clones, 70% to 90% of which appear only once. The source material was peripheral blood. These receptors were obtained from a man between 65 and 79 years old with acute or convalescent COVID-19.

The V and J genes are TRBV7-3 and TRBJ2-5; 11 nucleotides match TRBD2. Trimming cost V 4 bases and J 5 bases; bases outside gene matches: 6. The CDR3 runs 15 residues. Germline lookup yields CDR1 SGHTA and CDR2 FQGTGA. CDR3 sequence reads: CASSYIAGGLETQYF. The CDR3 nucleotides are TGTGCCAGCAGCTATATAGCGGGAGGGCTGGAGACCCAGTACTTC.

The V and J genes are TRBV5-6 and TRBJ2-3, with D maybe TRBD1 (6 bases). Germline V gene sequence: CDR1 SGHDT, CDR2 YYEEEE. V lost 4 bases and J 0 bases, leaving 12 bases between the germline ends. This CDR3 comprises 15 residues. CDR3 bases: TGTGCCAGCAGCGCCTACAGGGAAAGCACAGATACGCAGTATTTT. This gives the protein CASSAYRESTDTQYF.

The sample holds one count of this clone. V and J are TRBV29-1 and TRBJ1-2; D remains unclear. This CDR3 region has 14 residues. Per germline, CDR1 SQVTM and CDR2 ANQGSEA. Deletions cut 3 bases from V and 8 bases from J, with 19 bases between. The CDR3 sequence: CSVDPTGGGLGYTF. As DNA, the CDR3 is TGCAGCGTTGACCCGACGGGTGGAGGGCTCGGCTACACCTTC.

The chain uses TRBV7-9 and TRBJ1-1; D gene unclear. Germline V CDR1 and CDR2: SEHNR, FQNEAQ (reference sequence). V lost 10 bases to trimming and J lost 4 bases, with 19 bases between them. This CDR3 spans 14 amino acids. CDR3 sequence: CATEVGRSGTEAFF. CDR3 sequence (DNA): TGTGCCACCGAGGTAGGGAGAAGTGGCACTGAAGCTTTCTTT.

The V call is TRBV6-2 or TRBV6-3, the J call TRBJ1-2; a possible D gene is TRBD1 (5 bases). The CDR3 contains 16 residues. Germline V gene lookup returns CDR1 MNHEY and CDR2 SVGEGT. V was shortened by 2 bases and J by 4 bases, with 17 bases between the two germline ends. CDR3 sequence reads: CASSYRGGLGIYGYTF. DNA of the CDR3: TGTGCCAGCAGTTACCGTGGGGGACTCGGGATCTATGGCTACACCTTC.

This clone has more than one count but fewer than ten. The genes are TRBV27 and TRBJ2-1; TRBD1 matches 8 bases. This CDR3 has 16 residues. Trimming removed 5 bases from V and 0 bases from J; junction bases left unmatched: 6. Germline-derived CDR1 and CDR2 are MNHEY and SMNVEV (reference sequence). This CDR3 reads CASSPWGTGSYNEQFF. The CDR3 nucleotides are TGTGCCAGCAGTCCTTGGGGGACAGGCTCCTACAATGAGCAGTTCTTC.